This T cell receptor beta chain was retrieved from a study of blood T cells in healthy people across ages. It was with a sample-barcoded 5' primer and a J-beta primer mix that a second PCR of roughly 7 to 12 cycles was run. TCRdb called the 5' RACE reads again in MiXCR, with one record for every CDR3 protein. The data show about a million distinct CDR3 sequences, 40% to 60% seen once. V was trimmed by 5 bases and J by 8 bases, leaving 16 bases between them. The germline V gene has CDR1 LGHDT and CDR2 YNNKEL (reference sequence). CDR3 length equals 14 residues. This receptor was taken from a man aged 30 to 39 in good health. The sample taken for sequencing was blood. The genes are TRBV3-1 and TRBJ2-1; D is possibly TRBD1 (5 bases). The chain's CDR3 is CASSSQGRVDEQFF. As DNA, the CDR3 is TGTGCCAGCAGCTCGCAGGGAAGGGTGGATGAGCAGTTCTTC.